This T cell receptor (beta chain) is from a study of cytomegalovirus exposure and HLA in healthy donors. Whole-study context: The 120 or so validation repertoires used the same platform as the 500 to 700 first-cohort repertoires, a later analysis reported. Overall study results and limits: In vitro confirmation showed three CMV-associated chains to be CMV antigen specific. Most TCR sequences proved rare, with some public TCRs found in many donors.

As concerns this clone: Its matching antigen is unknown.

Sequencing was performed with immunoSEQ multiplex PCR; in TCRdb, only in-frame clones are kept and a portion is missing. The table has tens of thousands of clones, 94% seen once. This CDR3 contains 14 residues. V lost 2 bases to trimming and J lost 6 bases, with 13 bases between them. From germline, CDR1 is KGHSH and CDR2 LQKENI. The chain carries TRBV18 and TRBJ1-2; tentatively, D is TRBD1 (6 bases). The sequencing sample was made of PBMCs. The sequence was obtained from a man between 18 and 35 years old in good health and CMV-seropositive. CDR3 bases: TGTGCCAGCTCACCAGAGCGACAGGTGGATGGCTACACCTTC. It specifies CASSPERQVDGYTF.